This TCR beta chain emerged from a study of shared clonotypes between healthy human individuals (dated by TCRdb to the early 2020s). Regarding the study in general: The cohort comprised a couple of women and three men aged 18 to 49 years. For each donor, three plates each were used for CD4 naive and CD4 memory, two plates were used for CD8 naive, and one plate was used for CD8 memory. Blood TCR repertoires of roughly 5 healthy adults were deeply sequenced to estimate repertoire size and the extent of clonotype sharing between individuals. To increase sequencing depth and limit assay-specific biases, TCR repertoire library preparation and sequencing were carried out by different laboratories using diverse techniques. Between about 0.85 and 8.9 billion PBMCs per donor were obtained by leukapheresis.

Comments on this clone: Its antigen is currently not known. Per-base quality was not reported, and no clone a single base away is much larger than it.

Overall study results and their limits: Larger estimated clonotype richness was generally found for naive subsets than for memory subsets. Rarefaction of sorted-subset datasets indicated incomplete sequencing despite the large sequencing depth. Because the study included only a small number of donors, the genetic and exposure-history diversity represented was limited. Compared with non-shared clonotypes, the clonotypes found in all four sorted-subset donors had higher generation probabilities. Pairwise subsampling led to the expectation that sequencing depth would affect the degree of clonotype sharing among donors. Sampling was limited to blood, and TCR repertoires in tissue likely differ from TCR repertoires in blood. Sharing across a few donors was observed for 5% to 6.5% of naive CD4, 3% to 4% of naive CD8, 2.3% of memory CD4, and roughly 0.4% of memory CD8 clonotypes.

The donors were healthy, HIV-negative adults who had no recently reported acute infections or vaccinations. Every donor was a Caucasian adult living in Nashville, Tennessee, USA. CD4+ T cells were enriched through magnetic negative selection, after which naive cells were positively selected on CD45RA and the remaining negative fraction served as the memory subset. Blood was collected by leukapheresis, and PBMCs were isolated by Ficoll-Histopaque density gradient centrifugation and then cryopreserved in liquid nitrogen vapor phase. Purity and quantity of every magnetically sorted T cell population were checked by analytical flow cytometry. From each sorted fraction, genomic DNA was isolated and quantified by UV absorbance on a Nanodrop 2000c. TCR CDR3 regions were amplified from genomic DNA by multiplex PCR using the deep immunoSEQ assay. Extracted genomic DNA from each cell subset was spread evenly across all wells of several immunoSEQ 96-well plates, with each plate serving as a replicate. For sorted subsets, approximately 200 ng of genomic DNA, equivalent to roughly 33,000 T cell genomes, went into each replicate PCR. Purified libraries were measured with a Qubit 3.0 fluorometer, size-checked on a Bioanalyzer 2100, and measured again with the KAPA Library Quantification kit. A separate single-read 150-cycle Illumina NextSeq 550 flow cell was used to sequence each immunoSEQ 96-well plate. On the study's bioinformatics: The immunoSEQ output contained only junctional sequences without quality scores, so filtering could not match that applied to full-length reads. To assign V/J genes and CDR3, sequences were annotated against IMGT germline references using PyIR, a Python wrapper for IgBLAST v1.9. Any read was removed if the V/J assignment was weak (E-value above 1e-6), the CDR3 was missing, or the read contained stop codons, out-of-frame junctions, or ambiguous translated residues. V3J clonotypes were defined by identical inferred V gene, J gene, and CDR3 amino acid sequence. Percentage overlap between repertoires was calculated by dividing the number of shared unique clonotypes by the size of the smaller repertoire. Three approaches were used to assess repertoire richness: RTK rarefaction, the Chao1 estimator, and Recon v2.1 estimates of unobserved clonotypes. For all TCRbeta clonotypes obtained by the gDNA method from a few donors, generation probabilities were computed with OLGA. Held by TCRdb, this immuneACCESS table contains in-frame sequences only and omits some clones. Under half of the omission traces to an unresolved V gene where checked; the cause of the rest is unknown. V and J calls and clone size are as listed in that table; D and trimming were resolved from the DNA. This sample lists roughly 2,500,000 clones; approximately 94% were detected once. The ten largest clones add up to approximately 0.36% of the sample.

Trimming leaves V shorter by 0 bases and J shorter by 3 bases, with the junction holding 3 bases beyond the gene matches. Taken from the germline V gene, the CDR1 and CDR2 loops are SGHRS and YFSETQ. From cysteine to phenylalanine, the CDR3 is 15 amino acids long. Left in the record is the CDR3 DNA by itself, 45 bases read in frame from the first base. Material for sequencing was naive CD4+ T cells from PBMCs. Reading the label with the study, this specimen's cell subset or site is: CD45RA+ positively selected. In this chain, TRBV5-1 is recombined with TRBJ1-5, and 7 junctional nucleotides match TRBD1. The receptor's source is a man between 18 and 35 years old in good health. Some clones in this sample may be carry-over from other donors' samples. The CDR3 in this case is CASSLEGQINQPQHF. The sequenced DNA is TGCGCCAGCAGCTTGGAGGGACAGATCAATCAGCCCCAGCATTTT.